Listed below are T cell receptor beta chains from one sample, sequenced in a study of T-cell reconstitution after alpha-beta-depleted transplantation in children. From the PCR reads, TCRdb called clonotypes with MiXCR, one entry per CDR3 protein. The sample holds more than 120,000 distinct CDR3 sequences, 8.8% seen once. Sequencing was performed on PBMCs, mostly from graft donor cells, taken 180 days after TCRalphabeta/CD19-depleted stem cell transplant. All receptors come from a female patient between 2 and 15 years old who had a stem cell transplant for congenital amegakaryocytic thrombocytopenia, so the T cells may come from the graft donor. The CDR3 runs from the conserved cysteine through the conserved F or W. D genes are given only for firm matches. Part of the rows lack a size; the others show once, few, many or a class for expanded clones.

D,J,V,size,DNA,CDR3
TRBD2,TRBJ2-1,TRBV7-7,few,TGTGCCAGCAGCTTAAACCCCAGCGGGAGTGAGCAGTTCTTC,CASSLNPSGSEQFF
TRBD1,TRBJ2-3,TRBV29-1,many,TGCAGCGTCGCTCCCCCGACAGGGGGCATTACAGATACGCAGTATTTT,CSVAPPTGGITDTQYF
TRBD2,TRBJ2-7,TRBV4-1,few,TGCGCCAGCAGCGACCGAATAGCGGGGATCTACGAGCAGTACTTC,CASSDRIAGIYEQYF
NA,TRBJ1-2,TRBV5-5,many,TGTGCCAGCAGCTTGGGCCAGGGCAGTGGCTACACCTTC,CASSLGQGSGYTF
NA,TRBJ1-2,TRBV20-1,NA,TGCAGTGCTTATACTTCGTATGGCTACACCTTC,CSAYTSYGYTF
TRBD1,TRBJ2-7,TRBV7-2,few,TGTGCCAGCAGCTTCAGACAGGGGTCAACCTACGAGCAGTACTTC,CASSFRQGSTYEQYF
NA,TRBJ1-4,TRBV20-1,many,TGCAGTGCTAGAGAGTCAGGGAACCATGAAAAACTGTTTTTT,CSARESGNHEKLFF
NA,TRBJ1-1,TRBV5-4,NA,TGTGCCAGCAAGTCCAGGGGCCAGGACACTGAAGCTTTCTTT,CASKSRGQDTEAFF
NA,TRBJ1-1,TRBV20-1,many,TGCAGTGCTACAGGGATCGTCACTGAAGCTTTCTTT,CSATGIVTEAFF
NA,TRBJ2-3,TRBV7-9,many,TGTGCCAGCACCTCGGGGACAGATACGCAGTATTTT,CASTSGTDTQYF
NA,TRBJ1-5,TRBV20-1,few,TGCAGTGCTAGTCGGGATAGCAATCAGCCCCAGCATTTT,CSASRDSNQPQHF
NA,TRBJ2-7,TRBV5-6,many,TGTGCCAGCAGCTTTAGCATGCCGGTCTACGAGCAGTACTTC,CASSFSMPVYEQYF
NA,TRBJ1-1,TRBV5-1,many,TGCGCCAGCAGCTTGGCTCCAGCTAACACTGAAGCTTTCTTT,CASSLAPANTEAFF
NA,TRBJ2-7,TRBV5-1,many,TGCGCCAGCAGCTTGGTTGGGGACGAGCAGTACTTC,CASSLVGDEQYF
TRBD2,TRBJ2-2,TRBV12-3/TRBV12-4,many,TGTGCCAGCAGTTTTACTAGCGGGAGGGCCCCCGGGGAGCTGTTTTTT,CASSFTSGRAPGELFF
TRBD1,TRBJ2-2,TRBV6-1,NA,TGTGCCAGCAGTGAAAACAGGGGTGCCGGGGAGCTGTTTTTT,CASSENRGAGELFF
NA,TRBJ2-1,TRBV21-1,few,TGTGCCAGCAGCAATGGGGGGGGGGCGGATGAGCAGTTCTTC,CASSNGGGADEQFF
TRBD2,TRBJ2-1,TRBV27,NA,TGTGCCAGCAGTTCGGCGGGAGAATCCTACAATGAGCAGTTCTTC,CASSSAGESYNEQFF
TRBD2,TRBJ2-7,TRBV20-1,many,TGCACCGGCGGGGGGGCCGAGGAGCAGTACTTC,CTGGGAEEQYF
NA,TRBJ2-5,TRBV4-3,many,TGCGCCAGCAGCCGCAGGCGGCAAGAGACCCAGTACTTC,CASSRRRQETQYF
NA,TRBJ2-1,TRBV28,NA,TGTGCCAGCAGTTTTATCGGTGCCGGGTACAATGAGCAGTTCTTC,CASSFIGAGYNEQFF
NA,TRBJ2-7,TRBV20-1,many,TGCAGTGCTAGAGATCGGAGGGGCAGTCCCTTCTACGAGCAGTACTTC,CSARDRRGSPFYEQYF
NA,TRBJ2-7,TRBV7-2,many,TGTGCCAGCAGCTTAGGTTCAGGGCCCTACGAGCAGTACTTC,CASSLGSGPYEQYF
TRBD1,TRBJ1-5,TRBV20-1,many,TGCAGTGCTAGGGGACAGAACAGTTACAATCAGCCCCAGCATTTT,CSARGQNSYNQPQHF
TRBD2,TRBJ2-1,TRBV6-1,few,TGTGCCAGCAGCCCAAGGACTAGCGGGAGGGTAAATGAGCAGTTCTTC,CASSPRTSGRVNEQFF
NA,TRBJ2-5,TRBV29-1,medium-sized,TGCAGCGTCACTGGACTAGGGGGGCAAGAGACCCAGTACTTC,CSVTGLGGQETQYF
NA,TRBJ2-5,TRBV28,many,TGTGCCAGCGTCGGAGGGTTGTACCAAGAGACCCAGTACTTC,CASVGGLYQETQYF
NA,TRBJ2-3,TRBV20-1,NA,TGCAGTGCTATGACCGGGACATCCACAGATACGCAGTATTTT,CSAMTGTSTDTQYF
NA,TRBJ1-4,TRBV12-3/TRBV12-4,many,TGTGCCAGCAGTTTTCACATCCGAGATGAAAAACTGTTTTTT,CASSFHIRDEKLFF
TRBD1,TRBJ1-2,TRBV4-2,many,TGTGCCAGCAGCCAAGAGCGTACGACAGGGGGACTCTATGGCTACACCTTC,CASSQERTTGGLYGYTF
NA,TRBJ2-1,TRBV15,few,TGTGCCACCAGCAGAGGGCCGGGGGCGCGGTATGAGCAGTTCTTC,CATSRGPGARYEQFF
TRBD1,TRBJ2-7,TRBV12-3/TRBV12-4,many,TGTGCCAGCAATCCGGGACAGGGGGCGTACGAGCAGTACTTC,CASNPGQGAYEQYF
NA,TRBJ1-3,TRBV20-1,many,TGCAGTGCTAGACCTCTCACAGGCCTAGTCTCTGGAAACACCATATATTTT,CSARPLTGLVSGNTIYF
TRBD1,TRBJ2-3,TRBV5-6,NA,TGTGCCAGCAGCTTGGCCGACAGGGGTGGGGGTACGCAGTATTTT,CASSLADRGGGTQYF
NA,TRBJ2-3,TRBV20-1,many,TGCAGTGCTAGTCTGACTACAGTGTCTAGCACAGATACGCAGTATTTT,CSASLTTVSSTDTQYF
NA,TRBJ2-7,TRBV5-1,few,TGCGCCAGCAGCTACCGGGGGTCGAAGAGCTCCTACGAGCAGTACTTC,CASSYRGSKSSYEQYF
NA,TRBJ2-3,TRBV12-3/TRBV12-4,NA,TGTGCCAGCAGTCCAATAGCGGTTGTGGCAGATACGCAGTATTTT,CASSPIAVVADTQYF
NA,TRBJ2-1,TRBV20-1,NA,TGCAGTGCTAGGGCAACGACAGGGAGGATGAGCAATGAGCAGTTCTTC,CSARATTGRMSNEQFF
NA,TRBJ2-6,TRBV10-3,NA,TGTGCCATCAGTGAGTCATTATATCGGTCTGGGGCCAACGTCCTGACTTTC,CAISESLYRSGANVLTF
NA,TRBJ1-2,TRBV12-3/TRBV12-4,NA,TGTGCCAGCAGTTTAGGGTTCAACTATGGCTACACCTTC,CASSLGFNYGYTF
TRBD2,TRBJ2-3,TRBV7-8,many,TGTGCCAGCAGCAGACGGGGGGGCCTTTTAACAGATACGCAGTATTTT,CASSRRGGLLTDTQYF
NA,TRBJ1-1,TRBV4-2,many,TGTGCCAGCAGCCAAGAACGGGGAAAGCTGCAGGCTTTCTTT,CASSQERGKLQAFF
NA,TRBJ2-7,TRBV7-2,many,TGTGCCAGCAGCTTTATCGGCTACGAGCAGTACTTC,CASSFIGYEQYF
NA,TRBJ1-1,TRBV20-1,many,TGCAGTGCTAGAGATCGCCGAGGTGGGACTGAAGCTTTCTTT,CSARDRRGGTEAFF
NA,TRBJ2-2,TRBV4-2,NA,TGTGCCAGCAGCCAAGATGGACGTACCGGGGAGCTGTTTTTT,CASSQDGRTGELFF
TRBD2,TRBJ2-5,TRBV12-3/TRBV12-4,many,TGTGCCAGCAGTCGCGGACTAGCGGGAGTAGAGACCCAGTACTTC,CASSRGLAGVETQYF
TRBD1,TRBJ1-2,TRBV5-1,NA,TGCGCCAGCAGCTTGGCCCGAGAAAACCAAAAGCCCGACAGGGTGGGGTACGGCTACACCTTC,CASSLARENQKPDRVGYGYTF
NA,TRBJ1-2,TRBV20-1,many,TGCAGTGCTGCTAAAACCTGGACGGAGGACAACTATGGCTACACCTTC,CSAAKTWTEDNYGYTF
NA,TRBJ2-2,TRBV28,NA,TGTGCCAGCAGTGACCCCGGGACAAACACCGGGGACCTGTTTTTT,CASSDPGTNTGDLFF
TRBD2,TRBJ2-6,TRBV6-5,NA,TGTGCCAGCAGTTACTGGGCTAGCGGGGGAGGATCTGGGGCCAACGTCCTGACTTTC,CASSYWASGGGSGANVLTF
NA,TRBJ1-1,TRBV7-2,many,TGTGCCAGCAGCTTAGTCGTCGACCCCTCCTCTTTATTT,CASSLVVDPSSLF
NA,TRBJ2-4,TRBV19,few,TGTGCCAGTAGTATAGTGAAAGGGGGAGCCAAAAACATTCAGTACTTC,CASSIVKGGAKNIQYF
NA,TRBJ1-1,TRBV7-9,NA,TGTGCCAGCAGCTGGACAGAGAACACTGAAGCTTTCTTT,CASSWTENTEAFF
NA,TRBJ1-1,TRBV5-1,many,TGCGCCAGCAGCTTGGCTCTTAACACTGAAGCTTTCTTT,CASSLALNTEAFF
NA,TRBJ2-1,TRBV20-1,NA,TGCAGTGCTAGAGATTGGGCCGAGCAGTTCTTC,CSARDWAEQFF
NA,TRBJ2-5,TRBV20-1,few,TGCAGTGCTAGAGATTCGCGGGGCTCGAAAGAGACCCAGTACTTC,CSARDSRGSKETQYF
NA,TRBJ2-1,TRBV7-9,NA,TGTGCCAGCAGCTTAAGAGGTACCAGCCCCTACAATGAGCAGTTCTTC,CASSLRGTSPYNEQFF
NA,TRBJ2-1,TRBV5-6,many,TGTGCCAGCAGCTTGCGGTCGCGGGAGCAGTTCTTC,CASSLRSREQFF
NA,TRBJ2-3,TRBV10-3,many,TGTGCCATCAGTGAGAGCAGGGGAGCAGATACGCAGTATTTT,CAISESRGADTQYF
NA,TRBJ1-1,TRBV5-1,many,TGCGCCAGCAGCCCGGGTTGGGACACTGAAGCTTTCTTT,CASSPGWDTEAFF